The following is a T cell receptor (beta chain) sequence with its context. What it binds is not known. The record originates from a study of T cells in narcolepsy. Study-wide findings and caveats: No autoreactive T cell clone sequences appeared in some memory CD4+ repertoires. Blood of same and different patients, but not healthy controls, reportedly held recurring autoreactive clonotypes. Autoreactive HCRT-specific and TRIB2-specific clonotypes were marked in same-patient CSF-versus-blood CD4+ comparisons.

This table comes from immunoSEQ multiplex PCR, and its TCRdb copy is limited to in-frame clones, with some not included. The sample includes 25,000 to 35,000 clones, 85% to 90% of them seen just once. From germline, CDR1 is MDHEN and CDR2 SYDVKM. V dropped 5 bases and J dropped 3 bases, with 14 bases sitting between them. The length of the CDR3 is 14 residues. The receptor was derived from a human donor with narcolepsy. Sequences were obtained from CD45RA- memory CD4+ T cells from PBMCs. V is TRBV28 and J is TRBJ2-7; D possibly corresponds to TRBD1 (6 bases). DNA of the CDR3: TGTGCCAGCAGTCCAGACAGGAGTTTCTACGAGCAGTACTTC. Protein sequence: CASSPDRSFYEQYF.